These 28 T cell receptor beta chains came from one sample sequenced in a study of T-cell reconstitution after alpha-beta-depleted transplantation in children (dated by TCRdb to 2016 to 2017). The library came from PCR. TCRdb shows the sequencer as Illumina HiSeq 2500. TCR libraries were prepared with molecular barcoding, using unique molecular identifiers to normalize TCRbeta repertoire quantification. Using fastp trimming at Q25 and MiXCR clonotype assembly, TCRdb reanalyzed the public sequencing data and kept in-frame beta chains. Every distinct CDR3 protein forms one entry, paired with its most common genes and DNA. Recorded for this sample are fewer than 400,000 distinct CDR3 sequences; just over 20% of them occurred a single time. The ten largest clones represent 3% to 4% of the sample. Sequencing was performed on PBMCs from the stem cell graft donor, taken from the stem cell graft. All receptors derive from a human donor who donated a stem cell graft to a child with acute myeloid leukemia.

This clonotype showed up many times. The CDR3 bases are TGCAGTGCGGGGGGACGGGCAAATTCACCCCTCCACTTT. Protein: CSAGGRANSPLHF. The chain has TRBV20-1 and TRBJ1-6; D perhaps matches TRBD1 (5 bases). V lost 6 bases and J 7 bases, leaving 13 bases between the germline ends. The CDR3 length is 13 residues. Germline CDR1 DFQATT, CDR2 SNEGSKA (reference sequence).

This clonotype was counted ten times or more. This chain links TRBV12-3 or TRBV12-4 with TRBJ2-1; 12 nucleotides line up with TRBD2. The CDR3 is 14 residues long. V lost 5 bases to trimming and J lost 9 bases; unmatched junction nucleotides: 5. CDR3 amino acids: CASSNLAGGGEQFF. The DNA for the CDR3 is TGTGCCAGCAGTAATCTAGCGGGAGGGGGTGAGCAGTTCTTC.

In this sample, this clonotype turned up a few times. The chain has TRBV20-1 and TRBJ2-5; the D call may be TRBD1 or TRBD2 (7 bases each). V was clipped by 4 bases and J by 2 bases, with 20 bases between them. The CDR3 is made up of 16 amino acids. The germline gives CDR1 DFQATT, CDR2 SNEGSKA (reference sequence). CDR3 sequence (DNA): TGCAGTGCTACCAAAAAGGGGGAGGGGGCACAAGAGACCCAGTACTTC. Encoded protein: CSATKKGEGAQETQYF.

The CDR3, as DNA: TGTGCCAGCAGCTTATATACTAGCGGGAGTGAGTATGAGCAGTTCTTC. It specifies CASSLYTSGSEYEQFF. The genes are TRBV7-2 and TRBJ2-1; TRBD2 matches at 11 bases. The CDR3 is 16 residues long. V was pared by 2 bases and J by 8 bases, with 8 bases of the junction left unmatched. The germline V gene has CDR1 SGHTA and CDR2 FQGNSA.

This clonotype turned up a few times. This sequence joins TRBV5-1 and TRBJ2-7; TRBD2 matches 10 bases. Germline CDR1 reads SGHRS; CDR2 reads YFSETQ. V lost 5 bases to trimming and J lost 3 bases; unmatched junction nucleotides: 5. The CDR3 consists of 14 residues. The CDR3: CASRLAGGLYEQYF. The DNA of the CDR3 is TGCGCCAGCAGGTTAGCGGGAGGCCTCTACGAGCAGTACTTC.

The chain combines TRBV7-2 with TRBJ2-5; 8 positions agree with TRBD1. V gave up 2 bases and J gave up 5 bases; unmatched junction bases: 7. Germline CDR1 is SGHTA and CDR2 is FQGNSA. The CDR3 runs 15 residues. The CDR3 DNA is TGTGCCAGCAGCTTACGGACAGGGCGGATCGAGACCCAGTACTTC. It encodes CASSLRTGRIETQYF. The full variable domain, rest sourced from reference TRBV7-2 and TRBJ2-5, is GAGVSQSPSNKVTEKGKDVELRCDPISGHTALYWYRQSLGQGLEFLIYFQGNSAPDKSGLPSDRFSAERTGGSVSTLTIQRTQQEDSAVYLCASSLRTGRIETQYFGPGTRLLVL.

This clonotype has just a few counts. The CDR3 bases are TGCAGTGCTAGACATTCTAGCGGCAGCACAGATACGCAGTATTTT. This encodes CSARHSSGSTDTQYF. The V gene is TRBV20-1, the J gene TRBJ2-3, with 7 bases identical to TRBD2. This CDR3 contains 15 residues. Germline V gives CDR1 DFQATT, CDR2 SNEGSKA (reference sequence). V was clipped by 2 bases and J by 0 bases; unmatched bases: 5.

This rearrangement joins TRBV24-1 to TRBJ2-7; D gene unclear. Trimming left V 2 bases short and J 7 bases short, with 5 bases between. This CDR3 is 11 amino acids long. CDR1 is KGHDR, CDR2 SFDVKD, per germline. The CDR3 nucleotides read TGTGCCACCAGTGATTCGAAGGAGCAGTACTTC. Its translation: CATSDSKEQYF.

This clonotype has only a few counts. The chain uses TRBV13 and TRBJ2-1; 12 bases align to TRBD2. V lost 4 bases and J lost 8; bases outside the gene matches: 3. The CDR3 is made up of 14 amino acids. Germline V gene sequence: CDR1 PRHDT, CDR2 FYEKMQ (reference sequence). CDR3 amino acids: CASSSSGRADEQFF. The CDR3 nucleotides are TGTGCCAGCAGCTCTAGCGGGAGGGCCGATGAGCAGTTCTTC. The full variable domain, its missing parts supplied by reference TRBV13 and TRBJ2-1, is AAGVIQSPRHLIKEKRETATLKCYPIPRHDTVYWYQQGPGQDPQFLISFYEKMQSDKGSIPDRFSAQQFSDYHSELNMSSLELGDSALYFCASSSSGRADEQFFGPGTRLTVL.

Only a few counts were recorded for this clonotype. The V call is TRBV29-1, the J call TRBJ2-1, with 10 bases that match TRBD1. The CDR3 is made up of 14 amino acids. Germline V gene lookup returns CDR1 SQVTM and CDR2 ANQGSEA. V shed 5 bases, J shed 6 bases, and the junction held 7 bases outside the gene matches. The CDR3 protein is CSVSRDRGPNEQFF. The CDR3 nucleotides read TGCAGCGTTTCTCGGGACAGGGGTCCCAATGAGCAGTTCTTC.

The V gene is TRBV6-2 or TRBV6-3, the J gene TRBJ2-7, with 11 bases aligning to TRBD2. J gave up 5 bases and V 5 bases, and 2 bases lay outside the gene matches. The germline gives CDR1 MNHEY, CDR2 SVGEGT. The CDR3 has 13 amino acids. The CDR3 is CASSPGLADEQYF. CDR3 nucleotide sequence: TGTGCCAGCAGTCCGGGACTAGCGGACGAGCAGTACTTC.

The chain recombines TRBV5-1 with TRBJ2-7; 10 nucleotides line up with TRBD2. CDR3 size: 15 residues. In germline, CDR1 is SGHRS, CDR2 YFSETQ. The V segment lost 2 bases and the J segment 2 bases; nucleotides outside the gene matches: 4. Written as DNA, the CDR3 is TGCGCCAGCAGCTTATTTCTAGCGGGAGCCTACGAGCAGTACTTC. This sequence encodes CASSLFLAGAYEQYF.

This rearrangement joins TRBV10-3 to TRBJ1-3; D not resolved. Germline-derived CDR1 and CDR2 are ENHRY and SYGVKD. The CDR3 consists of 12 residues. With 8 bases removed from V and 0 bases from J, the gap between germline ends came to 5 bases. In nucleotides, the CDR3 is TGTGCCATCGGGAGCTCTGGAAACACCATATATTTT. Residues: CAIGSSGNTIYF.

This clonotype was detected only a few times. The V gene is TRBV12-3 or TRBV12-4, the J gene TRBJ2-1; D ambiguous. With 6 bases removed from V and 0 bases from J, the gap between germline ends came to 18 bases. This CDR3 region has 17 residues. The CDR3 sequence: CASRPSRFLSSYNEQFF. The DNA of the CDR3 is TGTGCCAGCAGGCCCTCGAGGTTCTTGAGCTCCTACAATGAGCAGTTCTTC.

A few counts support this clonotype. The chain combines TRBV3-1 with TRBJ2-1; 11 bases align to TRBD2. The CDR3 covers 16 residues. Germline values: CDR1 LGHDT, CDR2 YNNKEL (reference sequence). The trim removed 1 base at V and 3 bases at J, leaving 2 bases unmatched. CDR3 protein: CASSQGLAGGYNEQFF. The CDR3 DNA reads TGTGCCAGCAGCCAAGGGCTAGCGGGAGGCTACAATGAGCAGTTCTTC.

This clonotype occurred once. The rearrangement joins TRBV20-1 to TRBJ2-3; the match to TRBD2 covers 9 bases. The trim removed 6 bases at V and 6 bases at J, leaving 7 bases unmatched. Germline CDR1 is DFQATT and CDR2 is SNEGSKA (reference sequence). This CDR3 region has 13 residues. Written as DNA, the CDR3 is TGCAGTGCCCCGGGACTAGCAACGGATACGCAGTATTTT. Amino acid sequence: CSAPGLATDTQYF.

This chain connects TRBV10-2 to TRBJ2-7; no reliable D call. In germline, CDR1 is WSHSY, CDR2 SAAADI. This CDR3 is 13 amino acids long. The ends were cut back, 2 bases at V and 2 bases at J, with 7 bases in the middle. In nucleotides, the CDR3 is TGCGCCAGCAGTGAGCGGTGGACCTACGAGCAGTACTTC. Its translation: CASSERWTYEQYF.

V and J are TRBV27 and TRBJ2-5; 8 bases align to TRBD2. Germline CDR1 MNHEY, CDR2 SMNVEV (reference sequence). Trimming at V came to 6 bases and at J to 3 bases, leaving 9 bases not matched to a gene. There are 15 residues in the CDR3. The DNA of the CDR3 is TGTGCCAGCAGAAATAGCGGGACAACCAAAGAGACCCAGTACTTC. Amino acid sequence: CASRNSGTTKETQYF.

This clonotype was observed a few times. The gene calls are TRBV4-1 and TRBJ2-5; D possibly corresponds to TRBD2 (6 bases). The CDR3 sequence is 13 residues long. Trimming cost V 3 bases and J 5 bases, with 10 bases left between them. Germline-derived CDR1 and CDR2 are MGHRA and YSYEKL. CDR3 DNA sequence: TGCGCCAGCAGCCAGGGGCTAGCGGAGACCCAGTACTTC. This gives the protein CASSQGLAETQYF.

A few counts support this clonotype. V is TRBV10-3 and J is TRBJ2-1, with D unresolved. V was shortened by 7 bases and J by 6 bases, with 7 bases between the two germline ends. This CDR3 has 11 residues. In germline, CDR1 is ENHRY, CDR2 SYGVKD. CDR3 sequence reads: CAIKMGNEQFF. The CDR3 coding sequence is TGTGCCATCAAGATGGGCAATGAGCAGTTCTTC.

This clonotype was detected ten times or more. The chain joins TRBV29-1 to TRBJ2-2; 10 nucleotides line up with TRBD2. CDR3 size: 17 residues. Germline CDR1 SQVTM, CDR2 ANQGSEA. J lost 4 bases, V lost 4 bases, and 12 bases had no gene match. This CDR3 reads CSVAPRLAGETTGELFF. As DNA, the CDR3 is TGCAGCGTTGCCCCCCGCCTAGCGGGAGAAACCACCGGGGAGCTGTTTTTT.

This clonotype was seen repeatedly, ten times or more. The J gene is TRBJ2-1, the V gene TRBV12-3 or TRBV12-4; 9 bases agree with TRBD1. CDR3 length: 17 residues. V was pared by 0 bases and J by 4 bases, with 7 bases of the junction left unmatched. CDR3 in amino acids: CASSLATTGGRYNEQFF. The CDR3, as DNA: TGTGCCAGCAGTTTAGCGACCACAGGGGGCAGGTACAATGAGCAGTTCTTC.

There are a few counts of this clonotype. The chain carries TRBV20-1 and TRBJ2-3; 7 positions match TRBD2. CDR1 DFQATT and CDR2 SNEGSKA come from the germline V gene (reference sequence). The V gene end was trimmed by 1 base and the J gene end by 5 bases; junction bases not matched to a gene: 9. The CDR3 runs 15 residues. CDR3 in amino acids: CSARVSAGVGDTQYF. The CDR3 region has the DNA TGCAGTGCTAGAGTTTCGGCGGGAGTAGGAGATACGCAGTATTTT.

This clonotype was seen only a few times. This sequence joins TRBV15 and TRBJ1-5, with a possible D match to TRBD1 (6 bases). The CDR3 contains 15 residues. V lost 4 bases to trimming and J lost 2 bases, with 12 bases between them. Germline V gene lookup returns CDR1 LNHNV and CDR2 YYDKDF (reference sequence). This CDR3 is CATSTTGLGNQPQHF. In DNA form, the CDR3 reads TGTGCCACCAGCACCACAGGGTTGGGCAATCAGCCCCAGCATTTT.

This CDR3 reads CATSDHQSGYSNQPQHF. The CDR3 nucleotides read TGTGCCACCAGTGACCACCAGAGCGGGTATAGCAATCAGCCCCAGCATTTT. The V gene is TRBV24-1, the J gene TRBJ1-5; D gene ambiguous. The V end lost 4 bases, the J end lost 0 bases, and 15 bases lay between the germline ends. CDR1 and CDR2 from the germline V gene are KGHDR and SFDVKD. CDR3 length: 17 residues.

This chain uses TRBV18 with TRBJ2-1, with D perhaps TRBD2 (6 bases). V gave up 3 bases and J gave up 5 bases, with 14 bases separating them. This CDR3 is built from 15 residues. From germline, CDR1 is KGHSH and CDR2 LQKENI. CDR3 sequence reads: CASSPAGLLHNEQFF. CDR3 bases: TGTGCCAGCTCACCTGCGGGACTCCTCCACAATGAGCAGTTCTTC.

The rearrangement joins TRBV24-1 to TRBJ2-1; 7 bases align to TRBD1. CDR3 size: 14 residues. Losses at the gene ends were 0 bases for V and 9 bases for J; bases not matched to a gene: 4. The germline V gene encodes CDR1 KGHDR and CDR2 SFDVKD. The CDR3 DNA is TGTGCCACCAGTGATTTGGACAGGGAGAGTGAGCAGTTCTTC. Translation: CATSDLDRESEQFF.

Ten or more counts support this clonotype. The rearrangement links TRBV20-1 to TRBJ2-4; tentatively, D is TRBD1 (5 bases). Germline V gene lookup returns CDR1 DFQATT and CDR2 SNEGSKA (reference sequence). There are 13 residues in the CDR3. The V gene lost 3 bases and the J gene lost 4 bases, with 10 bases spanning the gap. CDR3 in DNA: TGCAGTGCTAGTCTGGACATGAAAAACATTCAGTACTTC. Translation gives CSASLDMKNIQYF.